The subject of this entry is one TCR beta chain. In the source study's methods: Reference gene primer amplification gave nucleated cell count estimates. The protocol was immunoSEQ multiplex PCR, while the TCRdb copy is restricted to in-frame clones and leaves out a portion. The DNA was the basis for D and trimming; V, J and clone size are from that table. The table shows around 270,000 clones, with around 83% occurring only once. This CDR3 region has 15 residues. Trimming took off 0 bases at V and 1 base at J, with 9 bases between the two ends. The germline gives CDR1 LGHDT, CDR2 YNNKEL (reference sequence). The sample belongs to a study of blood T cell repertoires in COVID-19. Study-wide context: Donors in the United States, Italy and Spain gave samples during acute or convalescent COVID-19. Sources were T cells, B-cell-depleted T cells, or PBMCs; the material itself was cDNA or gDNA.

The material sequenced was peripheral blood. This TCR was sampled from a middle-aged woman who had recovered from COVID-19. The gene calls are TRBV3-1 (or the pseudogene TRBV3-2) and TRBJ1-1; TRBD1 is a possible D gene (5 bases). CDR3 coding DNA: TGTGCCAGCAGCCAAGAAGGGGCAGGGAACACTGAAGCTTTCTTT. Its translation is CASSQEGAGNTEAFF.